A single sample is the source of the 32 T cell receptor beta chains below, sequenced in a study of blood T cells in healthy people across ages (dated by TCRdb to between 2014 and 2017). Library generation was performed with 5' RACE. These reads were obtained on an Illumina HiSeq 2500. A second roughly 6 to 12 cycle PCR used a sample-barcoded 5' primer and a J-beta primer mix. The public reads were reprocessed in TCRdb via fastp at Q25 and MiXCR, keeping in-frame beta chains. Records with the same CDR3 protein are collapsed into one entry carrying the most frequent genes and DNA. For this sample the table gives some 880,000 distinct CDR3 sequences, of which about 34% were detected only once. The biggest ten clones account for 10% to 15% of the sample. Sequencing was performed on blood. All receptors derive from a man aged 18 to 29 in good health.

This clonotype was counted only a few times. The rearrangement joins TRBV6-5 to TRBJ2-1; the D gene is possibly TRBD2 (6 bases). This CDR3 is 16 amino acids long. Germline V CDR1 and CDR2: MNHEY, SVGAGI. Deletions cut 0 bases from V and 0 bases from J, with 9 bases between. The CDR3 reads CASSYSTGSSYNEQFF. The CDR3 DNA is TGTGCCAGCAGTTACTCGACCGGGAGCTCCTACAATGAGCAGTTCTTC.

V and J are TRBV7-9 and TRBJ1-3, with D unclear. CDR3 size: 16 residues. Trimming removed 1 base from V and 0 bases from J, with 10 bases in between. Germline V gene lookup returns CDR1 SEHNR and CDR2 FQNEAQ (reference sequence). CDR3 in DNA: TGTGCCAGCAGCTTAGGAGACTGGCGCTCTGGAAACACCATATATTTT. The encoded protein is CASSLGDWRSGNTIYF.

On this clonotype: One junction end does not reproduce the germline sequence, and a read error may be involved. The V call is TRBV20-1, the J call TRBJ2-1; D remains ambiguous. The length of the CDR3 is 14 residues. CDR1 is DFQATT and CDR2 is SNEGSKA in the germline V gene (reference sequence). CDR3 loop: CSARDSARYNEQFF. The CDR3 nucleotides are TGCAGTGCTAGAGATTCAGCCAGGTACAACGAGCAGTTCTTC.

V gene TRBV15 combines with J gene TRBJ2-5, with D perhaps matching TRBD2 (6 bases). The CDR3 extends over 13 amino acids. CDR1 and CDR2 (germline): LNHNV, YYDKDF (reference sequence). V lost 5 bases and J 11 bases, leaving 18 bases between the germline ends. The CDR3 is CATSEDPGSKQYF. CDR3 nucleotides: TGTGCCACCAGCGAGGACCCCGGGAGCAAGCAGTACTTC.

The chain combines TRBV7-2 with TRBJ2-3; TRBD2 aligns across 8 bases. Trimming removed 2 bases from V and 1 base from J; junction bases left unmatched: 2. Germline CDR1 and CDR2: SGHTA and FQGNSA. This CDR3 has 15 residues. CDR3 residues: CASSLPGLGTDTQYF. DNA of the CDR3: TGTGCCAGCAGCTTACCGGGACTAGGCACAGATACGCAGTATTTT.

The genes are TRBV10-3 and TRBJ2-4; D assignment may be TRBD1 or TRBD2 (5 bases each). Germline CDR1 is ENHRY and CDR2 is SYGVKD. The V and J ends lost 10 bases and 3 bases respectively, with 16 bases between them. The CDR3 spans 14 residues. DNA for the CDR3: TGTGCCAGCAGCTGGGGGACGGACAAAAACATTCAGTACTTC. It yields the protein CASSWGTDKNIQYF.

This clonotype was observed a few times. This chain connects TRBV2 to TRBJ1-1; D gene uncertain. The CDR3 consists of 11 residues. Germline V gene data show CDR1 as SNHLY and CDR2 as FYNNEI. Trimming removed 4 bases at V and 8 bases at J, with 8 bases between. The CDR3 region has the DNA TGTGCCAGCAGTGGTGGGTTCGAAGCTTTCTTT. The encoded protein is CASSGGFEAFF.

With regard to this clonotype: A much larger clone differs from this one at a single base, so this may be a read error. This chain uses TRBV4-1 with TRBJ1-2; D perhaps matches TRBD1 (5 bases). Germline CDR1 and CDR2: MGHRA and YSYEKL. Trimming shortened V by 1 base and J by 10 bases, and 16 bases separated the two germline ends. This CDR3 is 14 amino acids long. In DNA, the CDR3 is TGCGCCAGCAGCCAAGTAAGGGCCGGGGCTGACTACACCTTC. This sequence encodes CASSQVRAGADYTF.

The chain joins TRBV20-1 to TRBJ1-2, with 9 bases that match TRBD1. Germline CDR1 reads DFQATT; CDR2 reads SNEGSKA (reference sequence). CDR3 size: 11 residues. The V and J ends lost 5 bases and 7 bases, in that order; junction bases with no gene match: 2. The CDR3 region is CSAGGQGGYTF. The CDR3 bases are TGCAGTGCTGGGGGACAGGGTGGCTACACCTTC.

Worth noting for this clonotype: It may be a read error: a sequence one base away is much more abundant. The chain carries TRBV12-3 or TRBV12-4 and TRBJ2-7; D tentatively reads TRBD1 or TRBD2 (5 bases each). The germline V and J ends were trimmed by 6 bases and 12 bases, with 21 bases remaining between them. The CDR3 has 13 amino acids. The CDR3 bases are TGTGCCAGCAGGCCAGGGACGGTGGAGACCCGGTACTTC. This encodes CASRPGTVETRYF.

V gene TRBV20-1 combines with J gene TRBJ2-1, with D tentatively TRBD2 (7 bases). With 5 bases removed from V and 8 bases from J, the gap between germline ends came to 25 bases. The germline gives CDR1 DFQATT, CDR2 SNEGSKA (reference sequence). CDR3 length: 16 residues. Here the CDR3 DNA reads TGCAGTGCTGCGGGGCGGGGGCGGGTCGTTTTCGATGAGCAGTTCTTC. This encodes CSAAGRGRVVFDEQFF.

V and J are TRBV25-1 and TRBJ1-1; D not resolved. Trimming took off 6 bases at V and 4 bases at J, with 0 bases between the two ends. The CDR3 runs 9 residues. Per germline, CDR1 MGHDK and CDR2 SYGVNS. CDR3 amino acids: CASSTEAFF. In DNA, the CDR3 is TGTGCCAGCAGCACTGAAGCTTTCTTT. Drawing the rest from reference TRBV25-1 and TRBJ1-1, the complete variable domain is EADIYQTPRYLVIGTGKKITLECSQTMGHDKMYWYQQDPGMELHLIHYSYGVNSTEKGDLSSESTVSRIRTEHFPLTLESARPSHTSQYLCASSTEAFFGQGTRLTVV.

The chain uses TRBV10-3 and TRBJ1-5; possibly TRBD1 for D (6 bases). V shed 2 bases and J shed 4 bases, with 12 bases lying between them. The CDR3 extends over 15 amino acids. CDR1 and CDR2 (germline): ENHRY, SYGVKD. CDR3 sequence (DNA): TGTGCCATCAGTGAGGCAACAGGGAGAAATCAGCCCCAGCATTTT. Translated: CAISEATGRNQPQHF.

There are many counts of this clonotype. The chain combines TRBV12-3 or TRBV12-4 with TRBJ2-3, with D perhaps assigned TRBD1 or TRBD2 (6 bases each). The CDR3 is 13 amino acids. V lost 7 bases, J lost 3 bases, and 11 bases lay in between. Here the CDR3 DNA reads TGTGCCAGCACTAGGGGGGCTACAGATACGCAGTATTTT. As protein: CASTRGATDTQYF.

Worth noting for this clonotype: One base away lies a much larger clone, so this may be a sequencing read error. The chain links TRBV4-3 to TRBJ2-3; no clear D gene. Looked up from germline, CDR1 is LGHNA and CDR2 is YSLEER. V was shortened by 4 bases and J by 0 bases, with 11 bases between the two germline ends. The CDR3 extends over 15 amino acids. The CDR3, as DNA: TGCGCCAGCAGCCGTGGTAGTGAGAGCACAGATACGCAGTATTTT. Encoded protein: CASSRGSESTDTQYF.

The chain carries TRBV4-1 and TRBJ1-6; D possibly corresponds to TRBD1 (6 bases). V was shortened by 0 bases and J by 7 bases, with 16 bases between the two germline ends. There are 17 residues in the CDR3. The germline gives CDR1 MGHRA, CDR2 YSYEKL. CDR3 sequence: CASSQEGWGLGNSPLHF. CDR3 nucleotides: TGCGCCAGCAGCCAAGAGGGGTGGGGGCTGGGAAATTCACCCCTCCACTTT.

To note about this clonotype: Germline and junction disagree at one end, which may indicate a read error. J is TRBJ1-1 and V is TRBV5-6, with 10 positions matching TRBD1. Per germline, CDR1 SGHDT and CDR2 YYEEEE. This CDR3 comprises 15 residues. DNA for the CDR3: TGTGCCAGCAGCTTGGGGGGACAGGGGAACGCTGAAGCTTTCTTT. This translates into CASSLGGQGNAEAFF.

This chain connects TRBV20-1 to TRBJ1-1, with 8 positions matching TRBD1. Germline V CDR1 and CDR2: DFQATT, SNEGSKA (reference sequence). J was trimmed by 4 bases and V by 5 bases; bases with no gene match: 9. The CDR3 is 14 residues long. CDR3: CSAGKTGVATEAFF. The CDR3 coding sequence is TGCAGTGCTGGGAAGACAGGGGTGGCCACTGAAGCTTTCTTT.

This rearrangement joins TRBV3-1 to TRBJ1-2; the D is unclear. Germline values: CDR1 LGHDT, CDR2 YNNKEL (reference sequence). V dropped 3 bases and J dropped 9 bases, with 17 bases sitting between them. The CDR3 runs to 14 residues. CDR3 bases: TGTGCCAGCAGCCAGGGCAGTTTCCGTTATAGCTACACCTTC. Encoded protein: CASSQGSFRYSYTF.

This clonotype was observed many times. This chain links TRBV15 with TRBJ2-7; the match to TRBD1 covers 7 bases. This CDR3 is built from 15 residues. J lost 7 bases, V lost 0 bases, and 9 bases had no gene match. Looked up from germline, CDR1 is LNHNV and CDR2 is YYDKDF (reference sequence). The CDR3 coding sequence is TGTGCCACCAGCAGAGACTTGGGACAGACTAAAGAGCAGTACTTC. It translates to CATSRDLGQTKEQYF.

V usage is TRBV3-1 and J usage is TRBJ2-5; 7 bases agree with TRBD1. CDR1 is LGHDT, CDR2 YNNKEL, per germline (reference sequence). Trimming took 4 bases from V and 10 from J; bases not matched to a gene: 9. This CDR3 region has 13 residues. CDR3 in amino acids: CASSLGTEGIQYF. CDR3 nucleotide sequence: TGTGCCAGCAGCCTAGGGACAGAAGGTATCCAGTACTTC.

This clonotype was seen a few times. CDR3 coding DNA: TGCAGTGCTTACACCTCGGGGACAGGGGACCTTTTGAACACTGAAGCTTTCTTT. It yields the protein CSAYTSGTGDLLNTEAFF. The chain joins TRBV20-1 to TRBJ1-1; 10 nucleotides align to TRBD1. Germline CDR1 reads DFQATT; CDR2 reads SNEGSKA (reference sequence). The CDR3 is made up of 18 amino acids. The J segment lost 0 bases and the V segment lost 5 bases, leaving 15 bases of the junction unmatched.

CDR3 DNA: TGTGCCAGCAGCATGACGACGAACACCGGGGAGCTGTTTTTT. Protein product: CASSMTTNTGELFF. The chain has TRBV12-3 or TRBV12-4 and TRBJ2-2; D uncertain. V lost 6 bases, J lost 0 bases, and 8 bases lay in between. The CDR3 has 14 amino acids.

The V call is TRBV5-1, the J call TRBJ1-2, with D possibly being TRBD1 (5 bases). The CDR3 has 15 amino acids. Germline CDR1 reads SGHRS; CDR2 reads YFSETQ. Trimming pared 4 bases from V and 11 bases from J, leaving 24 bases between. The CDR3 DNA reads TGCGCCAGCAGCCTTGGGGGAGATCGGATTGTTGGGTACACCTTC. Translated, it gives CASSLGGDRIVGYTF.

The chain joins TRBV4-1 to TRBJ1-5; D not resolved. Germline V CDR1 and CDR2: MGHRA, YSYEKL. The CDR3 loop spans 18 amino acids. V lost 3 bases and J lost 3, with 21 bases in between. CDR3 in amino acids: CASSQRDSVAGDNQPQHF. CDR3 coding DNA: TGCGCCAGCAGCCAGAGGGATTCGGTCGCTGGAGACAATCAGCCCCAGCATTTT.

In its sample, this clonotype was seen a few times. The chain carries TRBV20-1 and TRBJ1-2; D is possibly TRBD1 (6 bases). The CDR3 covers 11 residues. V lost 5 bases to trimming and J lost 4 bases, with 8 bases between them. Per the germline V gene, CDR1 is DFQATT and CDR2 is SNEGSKA (reference sequence). CDR3 in amino acids: CSAHRVYGYTF. CDR3 coding DNA: TGCAGTGCTCACAGGGTCTATGGCTACACCTTC.

This clonotype has more than one count but fewer than ten. V gene TRBV7-9 combines with J gene TRBJ2-3; no clear D. Germline V gene sequence: CDR1 SEHNR, CDR2 FQNEAQ (reference sequence). Trimming cost V 1 base and J 2 bases, with 7 bases left between them. The CDR3 has 14 amino acids. CDR3 nucleotides: TGTGCCAGCAGCTTAGACACCATCACAGATACGCAGTATTTT. This translates into CASSLDTITDTQYF.

The chain uses TRBV19 and TRBJ1-2; D possibly corresponds to TRBD1 (5 bases). The V gene's germline CDR1 is LNHDA and CDR2 SQIVND (reference sequence). V was trimmed by 4 bases and J by 5 bases, leaving 11 bases between them. The CDR3 has 13 residues. The CDR3 coding sequence is TGTGCCAGTAGTAAGGGACGGACGTATGGCTACACCTTC. Its protein product is CASSKGRTYGYTF.

This sequence joins TRBV9 and TRBJ2-1; D might be TRBD2 (7 bases). The CDR3 runs to 17 residues. Germline V gives CDR1 SGDLS, CDR2 YYNGEE. V was pared by 4 bases and J by 2 bases, with 19 bases between. CDR3 in amino acids: CASSLGGGGAAYNEQFF. CDR3 nucleotide sequence: TGTGCCAGCAGCCTTGGGGGTGGGGGGGCCGCCTACAATGAGCAGTTCTTC.

This clonotype was counted at least ten times. The chain couples TRBV20-1 to TRBJ1-5; TRBD1 aligns across 8 bases. V dropped 6 bases and J dropped 6; count of bases not matched to a gene: 10. CDR3 length: 14 amino acids. Germline CDR1 is DFQATT and CDR2 is SNEGSKA (reference sequence). CDR3 DNA sequence: TGCAGTGCCGCCCAGACAGGGGAAGGTCAGCCCCAGCATTTT. It translates to CSAAQTGEGQPQHF.

This clonotype was detected once. The CDR3 DNA follows: TGCAGCGTCCCCCTGAGGGCCGAAGGGCACATGAACACTGAAGCTTTCTTT. Translated, it gives CSVPLRAEGHMNTEAFF. The chain carries TRBV29-1 and TRBJ1-1; D gene unclear. The V end was cut by 6 bases, the J end by 0 bases, with 23 bases between. Germline V CDR1 and CDR2: SQVTM, ANQGSEA. The CDR3 extends over 17 amino acids.

This clonotype was seen more than once but under ten times. This rearrangement joins TRBV27 to TRBJ1-5, with D perhaps matching TRBD1 (5 bases). Trimming left V 8 bases short and J 5 bases short, with 16 bases between. The CDR3 is 14 residues long. Germline loops: CDR1 MNHEY, CDR2 SMNVEV (reference sequence). CDR3 nucleotide sequence: TGTGCCAGCGCCCACTGGGCGGGGGATCAGCCCCAGCATTTT. It is translated as CASAHWAGDQPQHF.